The 14 T cell receptor beta chains listed next were all sequenced from one sample in a study of CD8+ T cells in alopecia areata (dated by TCRdb to 2016 to 2019). The method behind the library was the immunoSEQ multiplex PCR assay. RNA was extracted from all samples and reverse transcribed into cDNA, which served as template for TCR sequencing. This immuneACCESS table, as held by TCRdb, lists in-frame sequences with V and J called but not all clones. Of the missing ones, under half trace to an unresolved V gene in checked studies; the others have no known cause. The sample table lists fewer than 250,000 clones, 35% to 45% of them with a count of one. The ten largest clones capture 0.48% of the sample. Per the publication, the treatment or condition label means: oral pan-JAK inhibitor, 5-10 mg twice daily. Sequencing used CD4+ T cells sorted from blood, obtained between weeks 30 and 35, from a patient treated with tofacitinib. The receptors shown here come from a human donor with alopecia areata.

This clone showed up many times. This chain links TRBV4-1 with TRBJ2-3; D not resolved. CDR3 size: 16 residues. The germline V and J ends were trimmed by 1 base and 2 bases, with 13 bases remaining between them. Per the germline V gene, CDR1 is MGHRA and CDR2 is YSYEKL. In nucleotides, the CDR3 is TGCGCCAGCAGCCAAGTTAACTTGGGGTTCACAGATACGCAGTATTTT. Protein product: CASSQVNLGFTDTQYF.

This clone was found a few times. This chain links TRBV29-1 with TRBJ1-3, with no clear D. This CDR3 is 15 amino acids long. V dropped 4 bases and J dropped 2 bases, with 15 bases sitting between them. Germline CDR1 is SQVTM and CDR2 is ANQGSEA. CDR3 in DNA: TGCAGCGTTGGCCACCCGCCTTTAACTGGAAACACCATATATTTT. Residues: CSVGHPPLTGNTIYF. Filled out from reference TRBV29-1 and TRBJ1-3, the complete variable domain reads SAVISQKPSRDICQRGTSLTIQCQVDSQVTMMFWYRQQPGQSLTLIATANQGSEATYESGFVIDKFPISRPNLTFSTLTVSNMSPEDSSIYLCSVGHPPLTGNTIYFGEGSWLTVV.

This clone was seen just once. The J gene is TRBJ2-7, the V gene TRBV5-1, with D possibly being TRBD2 (6 bases). Deletions cut 3 bases from V and 0 bases from J, with 7 bases between. This CDR3 comprises 13 residues. CDR1 is SGHRS, CDR2 YFSETQ, per germline. The CDR3: CASSWRGSYEQYF. CDR3 sequence (DNA): TGCGCCAGCAGCTGGCGGGGCTCCTACGAGCAGTACTTC.

This chain links TRBV5-5 with TRBJ1-2; TRBD1 matches 7 bases. The V gene's germline CDR1 is SGHKS and CDR2 YYEKEE (reference sequence). The J segment lost 4 bases and the V segment lost 4 bases, leaving 10 bases of the junction unmatched. The length of the CDR3 is 15 residues. For the CDR3, the DNA is TGTGCCAGCAGCATAAGACAGGGTGTGGGCTATGGCTACACCTTC. This encodes CASSIRQGVGYGYTF.

This clone was seen only a few times. The genes are TRBV7-9 and TRBJ1-3; maybe TRBD1 (6 bases). V was shortened by 6 bases and J by 2 bases, with 23 bases between the two germline ends. Germline-derived CDR1 and CDR2 are SEHNR and FQNEAQ (reference sequence). This CDR3 has 18 residues. This chain's CDR3 is CASRPNVGTQATGNTIYF. CDR3 DNA: TGTGCCAGCAGACCAAATGTCGGGACACAGGCGACTGGAAACACCATATATTTT.

This sequence joins TRBV7-6 and TRBJ2-3, with 8 bases matching TRBD2. CDR1 is SGHVS, CDR2 FNYEAQ, per germline. CDR3 length: 17 amino acids. The J segment lost 2 bases and the V segment lost 5 bases, leaving 12 bases of the junction unmatched. CDR3 coding DNA: TGTGCCAGCAGCCCCCGTCCCCCCGGGAGGGACACAGATACGCAGTATTTT. It is translated as CASSPRPPGRDTDTQYF.

This sequence joins TRBV7-2 and TRBJ2-2, with TRBD1 matching 9 bases. The germline V gene encodes CDR1 SGHTA and CDR2 FQGNSA. The J segment lost 2 bases and the V segment lost 5 bases, leaving 3 bases of the junction unmatched. The CDR3 has 15 amino acids. The CDR3 DNA reads as TGTGCCAGCAGCCACAGGGGGCTAAACACCGGGGAGCTGTTTTTT. The encoded protein is CASSHRGLNTGELFF.

This clone was picked up a small number of times. The chain combines TRBV11-2 with TRBJ2-2; a possible D gene is TRBD2 (6 bases). Germline V CDR1 and CDR2: SGHAT, FQNNGV. The CDR3 length is 15 residues. The germline V and J ends were trimmed by 4 bases and 5 bases, with 14 bases remaining between them. CDR3 amino acids: CASSSLLRGTGELFF. The CDR3 nucleotides read TGTGCCAGCAGCTCCCTCTTGCGGGGAACCGGGGAGCTGTTTTTT.

In this sample, this clone turned up a few times. The chain recombines TRBV5-1 with TRBJ1-5, with D possibly TRBD1 on 5 matching bases. Germline V gene lookup returns CDR1 SGHRS and CDR2 YFSETQ. V was trimmed by 2 bases and J by 1 base, leaving 19 bases between them. This CDR3 region has 18 residues. CDR3: CASSFEGRRGGSNQPQHF. The DNA of the CDR3 is TGCGCCAGCAGCTTTGAAGGTAGGAGGGGCGGAAGCAATCAGCCCCAGCATTTT.

This clone was recorded a few times. V and J are TRBV7-2 and TRBJ2-3; 12 positions agree with TRBD2. The germline CDR1 and CDR2 sequences are SGHTA and FQGNSA. The CDR3 loop spans 15 amino acids. V gave up 5 bases and J gave up 5 bases; unmatched junction bases: 5. CDR3 DNA sequence: TGTGCCAGCAGCGTAATGACTAGCGGGGGAGATACGCAGTATTTT. The encoded protein is CASSVMTSGGDTQYF.

The V gene is TRBV18, the J gene TRBJ2-4; D not resolved. The ends were cut back, 5 bases at V and 6 bases at J, with 17 bases in the middle. Germline V CDR1 and CDR2: KGHSH, LQKENI. The CDR3 has 15 residues. In DNA form, the CDR3 reads TGTGCCAGCTCAAGACCGAATCCTATAGGAAACATTCAGTACTTC. It is translated as CASSRPNPIGNIQYF.

This clone was found a few times. This chain connects TRBV6-5 to TRBJ2-5; 7 bases match TRBD1. The germline V gene encodes CDR1 MNHEY and CDR2 SVGAGI. Trimming took 6 bases from V and 3 from J; bases not matched to a gene: 7. This CDR3 is 14 amino acids long. In DNA, the CDR3 is TGTGCCAGCAGGAAGGGACAGAGAAAAGAGACCCAGTACTTC. Its translation: CASRKGQRKETQYF.

The chain uses TRBV19 and TRBJ1-5, with 8 bases aligning to TRBD1. Germline V gene sequence: CDR1 LNHDA, CDR2 SQIVND (reference sequence). This CDR3 spans 14 amino acids. V lost 4 bases to trimming and J lost 2 bases; unmatched junction nucleotides: 1. The CDR3 sequence: CASSKDRGNQPQHF. CDR3 sequence (DNA): TGTGCCAGTAGTAAGGACAGGGGCAATCAGCCCCAGCATTTT.

The genes are TRBV7-9 and TRBJ2-5; D is perhaps TRBD2 (5 bases). Germline V gene data show CDR1 as SEHNR and CDR2 as FQNEAQ (reference sequence). There are 17 residues in the CDR3. The germline V and J ends were trimmed by 4 bases and 3 bases, with 21 bases remaining between them. The CDR3 loop reads CASSYPSRGVGEETQYF. CDR3 sequence (DNA): TGTGCCAGCAGCTACCCAAGTCGAGGCGTCGGGGAAGAGACCCAGTACTTC.